The 5 T cell receptor beta chains below were found in one sample sequenced in a study of blood T cell repertoires in COVID-19 (dated by TCRdb to 2020 to 2022). Library generation was performed with the immunoSEQ multiplex PCR assay. TCRdb holds this immuneACCESS table with in-frame rearrangements only. Some clones are missing; in checked studies, unresolved V genes explain under half, and the rest has no known cause. The sample includes about 210,000 clones, with 84% observed a single time. The top ten hold roughly 7.6% of the sample. Sequencing used peripheral blood. The source of these receptors is a woman in her forties or fifties with active or convalescent COVID-19.

This chain links TRBV5-1 with TRBJ2-7; D might be TRBD2 (7 bases). CDR3 size: 14 residues. CDR1 SGHRS and CDR2 YFSETQ come from the germline V gene. Trimming pared 0 bases from V and 5 bases from J, leaving 12 bases between. DNA of the CDR3: TGCGCCAGCAGCTTGGAGGGGGGGCGAAACGAGCAGTACGTC. It encodes CASSLEGGRNEQYV.

CDR3 bases: TGTGCCAGCACCGAATATGCAGGAACCTATGGCTACACCTTC. Amino acid sequence: CASTEYAGTYGYTF. The chain is built from TRBV9 and TRBJ1-2; D call uncertain. Germline values: CDR1 SGDLS, CDR2 YYNGEE. V lost 6 bases and J lost 4, with 16 bases in between. The CDR3 is 14 residues long. The complete variable domain, with remaining parts taken from reference TRBV9 and TRBJ1-2, reads DSGVTQTPKHLITATGQRVTLRCSPRSGDLSVYWYQQSLDQGLQFLIQYYNGEERAKGNILERFSAQQFPDLHSELNLSSLELGDSALYFCASTEYAGTYGYTFGSGTRLTVV.

V is TRBV2 and J is TRBJ2-1, with D perhaps TRBD2 (6 bases). V was trimmed by 5 bases and J by 15 bases, leaving 14 bases between them. The CDR3 contains 11 residues. The germline V gene has CDR1 SNHLY and CDR2 FYNNEI. The CDR3 nucleotides read TGTGCCAGCAGTCCCCCCGGGGGACCGTTCTTC. Protein: CASSPPGGPFF.

Regarding this clone: In the same sample, other DNA sequences code for this CDR3. The chain couples TRBV11-2 to TRBJ2-3; the D is unclear. V lost 1 base and J lost 6, with 5 bases in between. CDR1 SGHAT and CDR2 FQNNGV come from the germline V gene. This CDR3 spans 12 amino acids. CDR3 in amino acids: CASSLVGDTQYF. For the CDR3, the DNA is TGTGCCAGCAGCTTAGTGGGCGATACGCAGTATTTT.

The genes are TRBV6-5 and TRBJ2-7, with D maybe TRBD2 (6 bases). V was shortened by 8 bases and J by 2 bases, with 19 bases between the two germline ends. Germline CDR1 and CDR2: MNHEY and SVGAGI. The CDR3 contains 15 residues. The CDR3 protein is CASHRSGSSTYEQYF. In DNA form, the CDR3 reads TGTGCCAGCCATCGGAGCGGGTCCTCAACCTACGAGCAGTACTTC.